Below, one T cell receptor beta chain is given with its context. Authors' analysis steps: Using reference gene primer amplification, nucleated cell counts were estimated. Assay used: immunoSEQ multiplex PCR; TCRdb lists only in-frame clones, some missing. For V, J and clone size, that table is used; D and trimming come from the DNA. Of under 250,000 clones in the sample, about 88% were seen once. This entry belongs to a study of blood T cell repertoires in COVID-19. The germline gives CDR1 MDHEN, CDR2 SYDVKM. V trimming: 1 base; J trimming: 1 base; junction bases outside the gene matches: 5. The CDR3 has 17 residues.

The sequenced sample was peripheral blood. This TCR was sampled from a man aged 35 to 55 with acute or convalescent COVID-19. This chain connects TRBV28 to TRBJ2-2; 8 bases agree with TRBD1. The CDR3 nucleotides read TGTGCCAGCAGTTTATCCCTCGGGACAGGGAACACCGGGGAGCTGTTTTTT. Its protein product is CASSLSLGTGNTGELFF. Full variable domain (rest looked up from reference TRBV28 and TRBJ2-2): DVKVTQSSRYLVKRTGEKVFLECVQDMDHENMFWYRQDPGLGLRLIYFSYDVKMKEKGDIPEGYSVSREKKERFSLILESASTNQTSMYLCASSLSLGTGNTGELFFGEGSRLTVL.